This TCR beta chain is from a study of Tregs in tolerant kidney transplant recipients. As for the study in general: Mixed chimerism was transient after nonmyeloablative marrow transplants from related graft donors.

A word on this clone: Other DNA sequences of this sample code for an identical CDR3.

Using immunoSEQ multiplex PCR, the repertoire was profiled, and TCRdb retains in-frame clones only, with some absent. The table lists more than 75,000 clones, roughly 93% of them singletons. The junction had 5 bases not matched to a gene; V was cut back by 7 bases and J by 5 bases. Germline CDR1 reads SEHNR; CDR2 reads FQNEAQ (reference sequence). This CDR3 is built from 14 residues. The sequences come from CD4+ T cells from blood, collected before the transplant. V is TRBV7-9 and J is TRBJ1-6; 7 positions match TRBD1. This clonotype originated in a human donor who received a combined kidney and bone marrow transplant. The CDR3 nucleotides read TGTGCCAGCACCCTCGACAGGGATAATTCACCCCTCCACTTT. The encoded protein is CASTLDRDNSPLHF.